This is a list of T cell receptor beta chains from one sample in a study of CD8+ T cells in alopecia areata. Generated by immunoSEQ multiplex PCR, the TCRdb table keeps only in-frame clones and is missing some. The repertoire holds 210,000 or so clones, with just over 65% as singletons. The material was CD4+ T cells sorted from blood, obtained around week 42, from a patient treated with tofacitinib. The receptors shown here come from a human donor with alopecia areata. CDR3s include the opening cysteine and the closing phenylalanine or tryptophan. A D gene is named only where the DNA matches it firmly. A clone size is listed for some rows: how often the clone was seen (once, few, many), or a class if it is expanded.

v_gene,j_gene,d_gene,abundance,CDR3aa,CDR3nt
TRBV5-1,TRBJ1-1,-,-,CASSLVTSAMNTEAFF,TGCGCCAGCAGCTTGGTGACCTCCGCTATGAACACTGAAGCTTTCTTT
TRBV5-4,TRBJ2-7,-,-,CASSLRPRGNSTYEQYF,TGTGCCAGCAGCCTGAGACCCAGGGGAAATAGCACCTACGAGCAGTACTTC
TRBV4-3,TRBJ1-2,-,-,CASSQVGGSGDGYTF,TGCGCCAGCAGCCAAGTTGGAGGTTCAGGGGATGGCTACACCTTC
TRBV28,TRBJ2-1,-,-,CASSPPVAYNEQFF,TGTGCCAGCAGTCCCCCGGTAGCGTACAATGAGCAGTTCTTC
TRBV2,TRBJ2-5,-,-,CASRDGAQETQYF,TGTGCCAGCAGGGACGGTGCCCAAGAGACCCAGTACTTC
TRBV29-1,TRBJ2-3,-,-,CSVVLWDTQYF,TGCAGCGTTGTGCTTTGGGATACGCAGTATTTT
TRBV10-3,TRBJ1-2,-,few,CAISEGREGSRGYTF,TGTGCCATCAGTGAAGGGCGGGAGGGGAGTCGCGGCTACACCTTC
TRBV30,TRBJ2-5,-,-,CAWNLTPETQYF,TGTGCCTGGAACCTCACCCCGGAGACCCAGTACTTC
TRBV5-1,TRBJ1-4,-,-,CASSGEGVDEKLFF,TGCGCCAGCAGCGGAGAGGGGGTAGATGAAAAACTGTTTTTT
TRBV4-3,TRBJ1-2,-,-,CASSQEGFYGYTF,TGCGCCAGCAGCCAAGAAGGGTTCTATGGCTACACCTTC
TRBV19,TRBJ1-5,-,-,CASSGTGQSISNQPQHF,TGTGCCAGTAGTGGCACAGGACAGAGCATTAGCAATCAGCCCCAGCATTTT
TRBV7-3,TRBJ2-3,-,-,CASSSPEAEYTDTQYF,TGTGCCAGCAGCTCCCCTGAGGCAGAATACACAGATACGCAGTATTTT
TRBV21-1,TRBJ2-2,-,-,CASSKAGPGGTGELFF,TGTGCCAGCAGCAAAGCGGGGCCGGGGGGCACCGGGGAGCTGTTTTTT
TRBV28,TRBJ2-1,-,-,CASSFGAYNEQFF,TGTGCCAGCAGTTTTGGAGCCTACAATGAGCAGTTCTTC
TRBV9,TRBJ1-6,-,-,CASSEAAINSPLHF,TGTGCCAGCAGCGAAGCCGCCATTAATTCACCCCTCCACTTT
TRBV6-5,TRBJ1-2,-,-,CASSSFLYGYTF,TGTGCCAGCAGTTCCTTCCTCTATGGCTACACCTTC
TRBV29-1,TRBJ1-1,-,-,CSAESRGAFF,TGCAGCGCCGAAAGCAGGGGAGCTTTCTTT
TRBV9,TRBJ2-5,-,-,CASSVGGSLQETQYF,TGTGCCAGCAGCGTAGGGGGATCCCTACAAGAGACCCAGTACTTC
TRBV5-1,TRBJ1-5,-,many,CASSLGAGVNQPQHF,TGCGCCAGCAGCTTGGGGGCAGGAGTCAATCAGCCCCAGCATTTT
TRBV7-2,TRBJ2-3,-,-,CASSPLPDTQYF,TGTGCCAGCAGCCCGTTACCAGATACGCAGTATTTT
TRBV10-3,TRBJ1-1,-,-,CAIRGDGLNTEAFF,TGTGCCATCAGGGGGGACGGACTGAACACTGAAGCTTTCTTT
TRBV30,TRBJ1-1,-,-,CAWSVFQGTEAFF,TGTGCCTGGAGTGTTTTTCAGGGGACTGAAGCTTTCTTT
TRBV23-1,TRBJ1-2,-,-,CASSQSGGYENYGYTF,TGCGCCAGCAGTCAATCTGGCGGATATGAAAACTATGGCTACACCTTC
TRBV5-6,TRBJ1-1,-,-,CASSFSRYTEAFF,TGTGCCAGCAGCTTTAGCAGATACACTGAAGCTTTCTTT
TRBV11-1,TRBJ1-2,-,-,CASSNNYGYTF,TGTGCCAGCAGCAACAACTATGGCTACACCTTC
TRBV9,TRBJ2-5,-,-,CASSVSDGQETQYF,TGTGCCAGCAGCGTCTCGGACGGACAAGAGACCCAGTACTTC
TRBV4-3,TRBJ2-3,TRBD2,few,CASSLGGLATDTQYF,TGCGCCAGCAGCTTGGGCGGACTAGCGACAGATACGCAGTATTTT
TRBV29-1,TRBJ1-2,TRBD1,few,CSVVLRDRGGYTF,TGCAGCGTCGTCCTGAGGGACAGGGGCGGCTACACCTTC